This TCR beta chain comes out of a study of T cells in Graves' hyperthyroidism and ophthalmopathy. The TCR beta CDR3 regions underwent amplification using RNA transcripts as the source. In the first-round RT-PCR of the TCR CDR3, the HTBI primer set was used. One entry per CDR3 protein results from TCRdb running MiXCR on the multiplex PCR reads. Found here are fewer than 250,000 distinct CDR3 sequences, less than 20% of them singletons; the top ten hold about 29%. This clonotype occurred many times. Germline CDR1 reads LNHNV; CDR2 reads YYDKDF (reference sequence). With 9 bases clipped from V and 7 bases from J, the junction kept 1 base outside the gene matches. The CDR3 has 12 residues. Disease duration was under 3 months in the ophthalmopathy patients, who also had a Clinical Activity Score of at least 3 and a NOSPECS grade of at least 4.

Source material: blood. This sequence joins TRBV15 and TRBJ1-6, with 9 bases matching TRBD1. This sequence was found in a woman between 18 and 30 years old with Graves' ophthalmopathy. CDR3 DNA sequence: TGTGCCACAGGGACAGGGAATTCACCCCTCCACTTT. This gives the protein CATGTGNSPLHF.